These 21 T cell receptor beta chains came from one sample sequenced in a study of shared clonotypes between healthy human individuals. TCRdb's table, derived via immunoSEQ multiplex PCR, lists solely in-frame clones and lacks some. This table holds under 1,100,000 clones, 65% to 75% found once. The specimen sequenced was memory CD4+ T cells sorted from blood. Indicated subset: CD45RA-negative fraction. The source is a man between 18 and 29 years old in good health.

V and J are TRBV27 and TRBJ2-1; 11 nucleotides agree with TRBD2. V was pared by 5 bases and J by 4 bases, with 4 bases of the junction left unmatched. The CDR3 spans 15 residues. Looked up from germline, CDR1 is MNHEY and CDR2 is SMNVEV (reference sequence). CDR3 sequence reads: CASSLAGGEYNEQFF. Written as DNA, the CDR3 is TGTGCCAGCAGTCTAGCGGGGGGCGAATACAATGAGCAGTTCTTC.

The sample holds a few counts of this clone. The rearrangement uses TRBV2 and TRBJ2-2; 7 nucleotides agree with TRBD2. The CDR3 runs to 18 residues. The V segment lost 6 bases and the J segment 0 bases; nucleotides outside the gene matches: 13. Germline lookup yields CDR1 SNHLY and CDR2 FYNNEI. CDR3 sequence reads: CASSRSPSGTSNTGELFF. DNA of the CDR3: TGTGCCAGCAGCCGCTCCCCTAGCGGAACCTCGAACACCGGGGAGCTGTTTTTT. The entire variable domain, with the rest obtained from reference TRBV2 and TRBJ2-2, is as follows: EPEVTQTPSHQVTQMGQEVILRCVPISNHLYFYWYRQILGQKVEFLVSFYNNEISEKSEIFDDQFSVERPDGSNFTLKIRSTKLEDSAMYFCASSRSPSGTSNTGELFFGEGSRLTVL.

The table lists this clone with a count of one. The junction shows a germline mismatch at one end, possibly a read error. The chain is built from TRBV6-5 and TRBJ2-7, with D tentatively TRBD1 or TRBD2 (5 bases each). CDR3 length: 13 amino acids. CDR1 is MNHEY, CDR2 SVGAGI, per germline. DNA of the CDR3: TGTGCCAGCAGCCCCGGGGCGCCCTACAAGCAGTACTTC. Protein: CASSPGAPYKQYF.

V gene TRBV4-3 combines with J gene TRBJ1-4; perhaps TRBD1 as D (5 bases). The V end lost 1 base, the J end lost 3 bases, and 12 bases lay between the germline ends. Germline assignment: CDR1 LGHNA and CDR2 YSLEER. The CDR3 contains 16 residues. In nucleotides, the CDR3 is TGCGCCAGCAGCCAAGGGCAGGGAAAGCCTAATGAAAAACTGTTTTTT. It is translated as CASSQGQGKPNEKLFF.

The rearrangement joins TRBV6-6 to TRBJ2-7, with D possibly being TRBD2 (5 bases). Between the trimmed V and J ends, which lost 4 bases and 5 bases, there was a span of 9 bases. The CDR3 is 12 residues long. Germline CDR1 and CDR2: MNHNY and SVGAGI (reference sequence). For the CDR3, the DNA is TGTGCCAGCAGTTTTATGGGAGACGAGCAGTACTTC. Protein sequence: CASSFMGDEQYF.

V and J are TRBV19 and TRBJ2-7, with TRBD2 identical over 14 bases. The ends lost 6 bases at V and 6 bases at J; junction bases unmatched: 10. The CDR3 is 16 amino acids. The germline CDR1 and CDR2 sequences are LNHDA and SQIVND (reference sequence). CDR3 sequence: CASRGTSGSQRSEQYF. As DNA, the CDR3 is TGTGCCAGTAGGGGGACTAGCGGGAGTCAAAGGAGCGAGCAGTACTTC.

J is TRBJ1-4 and V is TRBV5-1; tentative D call: TRBD1 (6 bases). Germline CDR1 is SGHRS and CDR2 is YFSETQ. The CDR3 contains 17 residues. Trimming left V 2 bases short and J 7 bases short, with 21 bases between. In DNA, the CDR3 is TGCGCCAGCAGCTTAGCTTATTACGGGGGCTCGGGTGAAAAACTGTTTTTT. Its translation is CASSLAYYGGSGEKLFF. Based on the CDR3 plus reference TRBV5-1 and TRBJ1-4, the full variable domain is KAGVTQTPRYLIKTRGQQVTLSCSPISGHRSVSWYQQTPGQGLQFLFEYFSETQRNKGNFPGRFSGRQFSNSRSEMNVSTLELGDSALYLCASSLAYYGGSGEKLFFGSGTQLSVL.

As concerns this clone: Additional DNA sequences in this sample encode the identical CDR3. V and J are TRBV2 and TRBJ1-1; D possibly corresponds to TRBD1 (6 bases). The germline V gene encodes CDR1 SNHLY and CDR2 FYNNEI. The CDR3 spans 11 residues. The V end lost 2 bases, the J end lost 11 bases, and 9 bases lay between the germline ends. The CDR3 is CASSERGEAFF. The CDR3 DNA reads TGTGCCAGCAGTGAAAGGGGGGAGGCTTTCTTT.

This rearrangement joins TRBV11-2 to TRBJ2-5, with 8 bases fitting TRBD2. In germline, CDR1 is SGHAT, CDR2 FQNNGV. The CDR3 is made up of 14 amino acids. V trimming: 8 bases; J trimming: 5 bases; junction bases outside the gene matches: 10. The DNA for the CDR3 is TGTGCCAGCGAAATAAGCGGGGGCGGGGAGACCCAGTACTTC. This gives the protein CASEISGGGETQYF.

The chain joins TRBV30 to TRBJ1-2; 8 bases are shared with TRBD1. V shed 3 bases, J shed 1 base, and the junction held 4 bases outside the gene matches. This CDR3 has 14 residues. Germline CDR1 reads GTSNPN; CDR2 reads SVGIG (reference sequence). CDR3 region: CAWRFTGGNYGYTF. CDR3 DNA: TGTGCCTGGAGATTTACAGGGGGTAACTATGGCTACACCTTC.

This clone was observed a handful of times. This chain uses TRBV18 with TRBJ1-3; unclear D gene. In germline, CDR1 is KGHSH, CDR2 LQKENI. The CDR3 runs to 16 residues. The ends were cut back, 3 bases at V and 1 base at J, with 13 bases in the middle. CDR3 DNA: TGTGCCAGCTCACCTGGGTCTACTCTTTCTGGAAACACCATATATTTT. Amino acids: CASSPGSTLSGNTIYF.

The CDR3, as DNA: TGTGCCAGCAGTTACCCCGGGCCGACCTACGAGCAGTACTTC. Amino acids: CASSYPGPTYEQYF. The chain employs TRBV6-6 and TRBJ2-7; the D is unclear. Per the germline V gene, CDR1 is MNHNY and CDR2 is SVGAGI (reference sequence). V shed 2 bases and J shed 2 bases, with 10 bases lying between them. The CDR3 has 14 amino acids.

This chain connects TRBV7-9 to TRBJ2-1; TRBD1 aligns across 9 bases. The V gene's germline CDR1 is SEHNR and CDR2 FQNEAQ (reference sequence). Germline trimming cut 1 base from V and 4 bases from J; bases unmatched to any gene: 2. The CDR3 is 15 residues long. CDR3 protein: CASSLDRGPYNEQFF. The CDR3, as DNA: TGTGCCAGCAGCTTAGACAGGGGGCCGTACAATGAGCAGTTCTTC. Full variable domain (remainder filled in from reference TRBV7-9 and TRBJ2-1): DTGVSQNPRHKITKRGQNVTFRCDPISEHNRLYWYRQTLGQGPEFLTYFQNEAQLEKSRLLSDRFSAERPKGSFSTLEIQRTEQGDSAMYLCASSLDRGPYNEQFFGPGTRLTVL.

At least ten counts were recorded for this clone. Other DNA sequences in this specimen translate into the identical CDR3. The chain couples TRBV4-1 to TRBJ1-2; D is perhaps TRBD1 (6 bases). Per the germline V gene, CDR1 is MGHRA and CDR2 is YSYEKL. Trimming pared 1 base from V and 5 bases from J, leaving 11 bases between. This CDR3 is 14 amino acids long. Written as DNA, the CDR3 is TGCGCCAGCAGCCAAGCCCAGGACAGATATGGCTACACCTTC. Translation: CASSQAQDRYGYTF.

This sequence joins TRBV5-4 and TRBJ2-5, with D tentatively TRBD1 (5 bases). V lost 0 bases and J lost 4, with 7 bases in between. Germline lookup yields CDR1 SGHNT and CDR2 YYREEE (reference sequence). CDR3 length: 13 amino acids. CDR3 sequence reads: CASSLEGVETQYF. In DNA form, the CDR3 reads TGTGCCAGCAGCTTGGAAGGGGTAGAGACCCAGTACTTC.

This clone appeared once. This chain uses TRBV7-9 with TRBJ2-7; D gene unclear. V lost 4 bases, J lost 12 bases, and 13 bases lay in between. The CDR3 is 11 residues long. Germline V lookup: CDR1 SEHNR, CDR2 FQNEAQ (reference sequence). The CDR3 sequence: CASSSPGLGYF. The CDR3 DNA reads as TGTGCCAGCAGCTCCCCGGGCCTCGGGTACTTC.

V and J are TRBV9 and TRBJ2-6, with 13 bases matching TRBD2. The CDR3 covers 18 residues. Germline trimming cut 2 bases from V and 0 bases from J; bases unmatched to any gene: 2. Germline V gives CDR1 SGDLS, CDR2 YYNGEE. The CDR3 loop reads CASSVGLAGDSGANVLTF. The CDR3 DNA sequence: TGTGCCAGCAGCGTCGGACTAGCGGGGGACTCTGGGGCCAACGTCCTGACTTTC.

The chain combines TRBV27 with TRBJ2-7; D not certain. Trimming removed 5 bases at V and 4 bases at J, with 15 bases between. The germline gives CDR1 MNHEY, CDR2 SMNVEV (reference sequence). This CDR3 spans 14 amino acids. The DNA of the CDR3 is TGTGCCAGCAGTCGAACGGTCGTGGGTTACGAGCAGTACTTC. This translates into CASSRTVVGYEQYF.

The chain combines TRBV6-5 with TRBJ1-1; 7 bases line up with TRBD1. The germline V gene has CDR1 MNHEY and CDR2 SVGAGI. This CDR3 comprises 14 residues. V trimming: 10 bases; J trimming: 0 bases; junction bases outside the gene matches: 8. The CDR3 DNA is TGTGCCACCCGGAAGAGGGGGCTGAACACTGAAGCTTTCTTT. It yields the protein CATRKRGLNTEAFF.

The chain combines TRBV9 with TRBJ2-7; 8 nucleotides line up with TRBD2. The CDR3 spans 16 residues. Per the germline V gene, CDR1 is SGDLS and CDR2 is YYNGEE. Losses at the gene ends were 0 bases for V and 0 bases for J; bases not matched to a gene: 5. CDR3 loop: CASSVVQRGSSYEQYF. DNA for the CDR3: TGTGCCAGCAGCGTAGTGCAGCGGGGGAGCTCCTACGAGCAGTACTTC.

The gene calls are TRBV7-2 and TRBJ2-5; 7 positions match TRBD2. CDR3 size: 14 residues. The trim removed 4 bases at V and 4 bases at J, leaving 6 bases unmatched. Germline V gives CDR1 SGHTA, CDR2 FQGNSA. In DNA, the CDR3 is TGTGCCAGCAGCTCGAAGCGGGACGGAGAGACCCAGTACTTC. Translation gives CASSSKRDGETQYF.